Each of the 31 T cell receptor beta chains below was sequenced from the same sample in a study of T cells in Graves' hyperthyroidism and ophthalmopathy. Researchers took RNA transcripts and amplified the TCR beta CDR3 regions from them. The HTBI primer set served for first-round RT-PCR of the TCR CDR3. TCRdb redid the calling of the multiplex PCR reads with MiXCR, one entry per CDR3 protein. The profile shows about 550,000 distinct CDR3 sequences, around 21% of them singletons. Sequencing was performed on blood. The receptor source for this set is a man between 18 and 35 years old with Graves' hyperthyroidism.

In its sample, this clonotype was seen many times. This sequence joins TRBV6-2 or TRBV6-3 and TRBJ1-1; tentatively, D is TRBD1 (6 bases). Trimming removed 2 bases from V and 3 bases from J, with 22 bases in between. There are 18 residues in the CDR3. In germline, CDR1 is MNHEY, CDR2 SVGEGT. The CDR3 spells CASSYISTGRGGYTEAFF. The CDR3 coding sequence is TGTGCCAGCAGTTACATCTCCACAGGGAGAGGGGGGTACACTGAAGCTTTCTTT.

This clonotype appeared many times. The chain couples TRBV4-1 to TRBJ2-5; 13 nucleotides match TRBD2. Germline V gene lookup returns CDR1 MGHRA and CDR2 YSYEKL. The CDR3 is 16 amino acids. V shed 4 bases, J shed 4 bases, and the junction held 6 bases outside the gene matches. The CDR3: CASSRRLAGGGETQYF. Written as DNA, the CDR3 is TGCGCCAGCAGCCGCAGACTAGCGGGGGGAGGAGAGACCCAGTACTTC.

This clonotype occurred a few times. This could be a read error, since a much larger clone is one nucleotide away. This chain uses TRBV20-1 with TRBJ2-7; D is perhaps TRBD2 (5 bases). The germline V gene encodes CDR1 DFQATT and CDR2 SNEGSKA (reference sequence). V lost 5 bases, J lost 2 bases, and 19 bases lay in between. The length of the CDR3 is 15 residues. The CDR3 DNA is TGCAGTGCTGGATCCTCCTCTGAGGGCGCCTACGAGCAGTACTTC. Protein sequence: CSAGSSSEGAYEQYF.

About this clonotype itself: It may be a read error: a sequence one base away is much more abundant. V usage is TRBV28 and J usage is TRBJ2-5; 7 positions agree with TRBD1. The CDR3 is 12 amino acids. V lost 10 bases and J lost 7; bases outside the gene matches: 9. The V gene's germline CDR1 is MDHEN and CDR2 SYDVKM. The CDR3 DNA is TGTGCCACCTTGACAGGGTGGGGGACCCAGTACTTC. Protein sequence: CATLTGWGTQYF.

This clonotype was counted many times. J is TRBJ2-6 and V is TRBV7-9; TRBD1 is a possible D gene (6 bases). This CDR3 comprises 17 residues. CDR1 SEHNR and CDR2 FQNEAQ come from the germline V gene (reference sequence). Trimming took off 0 bases at V and 0 bases at J, with 9 bases between the two ends. The CDR3 spells CASSLAPGDSGANVLTF. Written as DNA, the CDR3 is TGTGCCAGCAGCTTAGCTCCAGGGGACTCTGGGGCCAACGTCCTGACTTTC.

This clonotype was detected many times. This chain links TRBV6-1 with TRBJ1-5; perhaps TRBD1 as D (5 bases). V was pared by 4 bases and J by 5 bases, with 15 bases between. The germline V gene has CDR1 MNHNS and CDR2 SASEGT. The CDR3 is 15 amino acids. The chain's CDR3 is CASSVGAAGHQPQHF. In DNA, the CDR3 is TGTGCCAGCAGTGTTGGGGCGGCCGGGCATCAGCCCCAGCATTTT.

This clonotype was observed at least ten times. The V and J genes are TRBV6-1 and TRBJ2-5; 13 bases fit TRBD2. V lost 3 bases and J lost 5; bases outside the gene matches: 6. The CDR3 loop spans 16 amino acids. Germline V CDR1 and CDR2: MNHNS, SASEGT. The CDR3 is CASSDGTSGVRETQYF. CDR3 DNA: TGTGCCAGCAGTGATGGGACTAGCGGGGTCCGGGAGACCCAGTACTTC.

This clonotype came up a few times. This chain uses TRBV6-2 or TRBV6-3 with TRBJ1-1; D is possibly TRBD1 (6 bases). V lost 4 bases and J lost 4, with 13 bases in between. The germline gives CDR1 MNHEY, CDR2 SVGEGT. This CDR3 has 14 residues. The CDR3, as DNA: TGTGCCAGCAGTTCCACAGGGCTGGGCACTGAAGCTTTCTTT. Encoded protein: CASSSTGLGTEAFF.

The chain employs TRBV5-1 and TRBJ1-2, with a tentative D call TRBD1 (6 bases). Trimming cost V 7 bases and J 7 bases, with 14 bases left between them. Germline V CDR1 and CDR2: SGHRS, YFSETQ. CDR3 length: 12 residues. DNA of the CDR3: TGCGCCAGCGCCGACAGGATGTCTGGCTACACCTTC. Amino acids: CASADRMSGYTF.

This clonotype was detected many times. The chain recombines TRBV12-3 or TRBV12-4 with TRBJ1-2; 7 positions match TRBD1. This CDR3 has 14 residues. Trimming took 6 bases from V and 1 from J; bases not matched to a gene: 5. This CDR3 is CASRLTGDNYGYTF. Written as DNA, the CDR3 is TGTGCCAGCAGACTAACAGGGGATAACTATGGCTACACCTTC.

There are a few counts of this clonotype. The chain couples TRBV18 to TRBJ1-2, with 9 bases identical to TRBD1. J was trimmed by 6 bases and V by 4 bases; bases with no gene match: 9. The length of the CDR3 is 15 residues. Germline V gene lookup returns CDR1 KGHSH and CDR2 LQKENI. The CDR3 coding sequence is TGTGCCAGCTCACAAGCGGGACAGGGATCCGATGGCTACACCTTC. Its protein is CASSQAGQGSDGYTF.

This sequence joins TRBV30 and TRBJ1-1, with D maybe TRBD1 (6 bases). V was clipped by 0 bases and J by 4 bases, with 12 bases between them. CDR1 and CDR2 from the germline V gene are GTSNPN and SVGIG (reference sequence). The CDR3 extends over 14 amino acids. CDR3 bases: TGTGCCTGGAGTGTAGGGGGGCAGATCACTGAAGCTTTCTTT. Protein product: CAWSVGGQITEAFF.

This clonotype was seen many times. This rearrangement joins TRBV28 to TRBJ2-5, with D hard to call. The CDR3 is 13 residues long. V lost 10 bases and J 2 bases, leaving 14 bases between the germline ends. Germline V gene sequence: CDR1 MDHEN, CDR2 SYDVKM. The CDR3 loop reads CAIPRSPQETQYF. The DNA of the CDR3 is TGTGCCATCCCTCGGAGTCCGCAAGAGACCCAGTACTTC.

There are a few counts of this clonotype. V is TRBV7-8 and J is TRBJ2-2; 15 positions agree with TRBD2. The ends lost 7 bases at V and 7 bases at J; junction bases unmatched: 10. CDR3 length: 17 residues. Germline V gene sequence: CDR1 SGHVS, CDR2 FQNEAQ. CDR3 in amino acids: CASTPGLAGGPGGELFF. The CDR3 DNA is TGTGCCAGCACGCCCGGACTAGCGGGGGGGCCAGGCGGGGAGCTGTTTTTT.

J is TRBJ1-2 and V is TRBV28; D not certain. Trimming took 5 bases from V and 3 from J, leaving 16 bases between them. CDR1 and CDR2 (germline): MDHEN, SYDVKM. The CDR3 has 15 amino acids. CDR3 protein: CASSQQDSLHYGYTF. The CDR3 bases are TGTGCCAGCAGTCAGCAGGACTCCCTACACTATGGCTACACCTTC.

This clonotype was picked up a small number of times. The genes are TRBV19 and TRBJ1-2; D is perhaps TRBD1 (6 bases). With 6 bases removed from V and 4 bases from J, the gap between germline ends came to 18 bases. The germline V gene has CDR1 LNHDA and CDR2 SQIVND (reference sequence). The CDR3 contains 15 residues. In DNA, the CDR3 is TGTGCCAGTAGATTGCCGGGACAAGGAACCTATGGCTACACCTTC. It specifies CASRLPGQGTYGYTF. Filled out from reference TRBV19 and TRBJ1-2, the complete variable domain reads DGGITQSPKYLFRKEGQNVTLSCEQNLNHDAMYWYRQDPGQGLRLIYYSQIVNDFQKGDIAEGYSVSREKKESFPLTVTSAQKNPTAFYLCASRLPGQGTYGYTFGSGTRLTVV.

The sample holds many counts of this clonotype. V is TRBV6-5 and J is TRBJ2-5; D is perhaps TRBD2 (6 bases). From germline, CDR1 is MNHEY and CDR2 SVGAGI. CDR3 length: 16 amino acids. V was clipped by 4 bases and J by 2 bases, with 17 bases between them. CDR3 nucleotide sequence: TGTGCCAGCAGTTTTTACCGCGGTGGGACTCAAGAGACCCAGTACTTC. The encoded protein is CASSFYRGGTQETQYF.

The CDR3 spells CASSLVGGQGDSPLHF. In DNA, the CDR3 is TGCGCCAGCAGCTTGGTCGGGGGCCAAGGAGATTCACCCCTCCACTTT. This rearrangement joins TRBV5-1 to TRBJ1-6; TRBD1 is a possible D gene (6 bases). The CDR3 totals 16 residues. Trimming took 0 bases from V and 8 from J, leaving 15 bases between them. The germline V gene has CDR1 SGHRS and CDR2 YFSETQ.

In its sample, this clonotype was seen a few times. J is TRBJ1-5 and V is TRBV28, with D unresolved. This CDR3 has 17 residues. CDR1 and CDR2 from the germline V gene are MDHEN and SYDVKM. V shed 3 bases and J shed 5 bases, with 20 bases lying between them. The CDR3 loop is CASSFPHGPPTDQPQHF. The CDR3 DNA reads TGTGCCAGCAGTTTCCCCCACGGGCCCCCCACAGATCAGCCCCAGCATTTT.

This clonotype came up many times. The chain combines TRBV19 with TRBJ1-1; D possibly corresponds to TRBD1 (5 bases). The V end was cut by 2 bases, the J end by 3 bases, with 10 bases between. CDR3 length equals 14 residues. Germline assignment: CDR1 LNHDA and CDR2 SQIVND (reference sequence). The CDR3 protein is CASSILGGDTEAFF. The DNA for the CDR3 is TGTGCCAGTAGTATATTGGGAGGGGACACTGAAGCTTTCTTT. The full variable domain, its missing parts supplied by reference TRBV19 and TRBJ1-1, is DGGITQSPKYLFRKEGQNVTLSCEQNLNHDAMYWYRQDPGQGLRLIYYSQIVNDFQKGDIAEGYSVSREKKESFPLTVTSAQKNPTAFYLCASSILGGDTEAFFGQGTRLTVV.

This clonotype occurred once. The V and J genes are TRBV7-9 and TRBJ2-7, with D hard to call. This CDR3 region has 14 residues. Germline CDR1 is SEHNR and CDR2 is FQNEAQ (reference sequence). V was pared by 0 bases and J by 5 bases, with 11 bases between. CDR3 sequence (DNA): TGTGCCAGCAGCTTAGCCCTAGAACGCGACGAGCAGTACTTC. Translation: CASSLALERDEQYF.

There are many counts of this clonotype. The genes are TRBV25-1 and TRBJ1-6, with no clear D. CDR1 and CDR2 from the germline V gene are MGHDK and SYGVNS. This CDR3 has 13 residues. V was clipped by 3 bases and J by 8 bases, with 8 bases between them. The CDR3 region has the DNA TGTGCCAGCAGTGATTTTGGGGATTCACCCCTCCACTTT. This gives the protein CASSDFGDSPLHF. The complete variable domain, with remaining parts taken from reference TRBV25-1 and TRBJ1-6, reads EADIYQTPRYLVIGTGKKITLECSQTMGHDKMYWYQQDPGMELHLIHYSYGVNSTEKGDLSSESTVSRIRTEHFPLTLESARPSHTSQYLCASSDFGDSPLHFGNGTRLTVT.

This clonotype was recorded at least ten times. V is TRBV10-2 and J is TRBJ1-1; D gene unclear. CDR3 length equals 13 residues. The V and J ends lost 2 bases and 4 bases respectively, with 8 bases between them. Germline-derived CDR1 and CDR2 are WSHSY and SAAADI. CDR3 nucleotides: TGCGCCAGCAGTGAGACGATGCGCACTGAAGCTTTCTTT. Translating it yields CASSETMRTEAFF.

This clonotype showed up many times. The J gene is TRBJ2-7, the V gene TRBV13, with TRBD1 as a possible D gene (6 bases). The CDR3 spans 13 residues. Trimming took off 5 bases at V and 5 bases at J, with 13 bases between the two ends. CDR1 is PRHDT and CDR2 is FYEKMQ in the germline V gene (reference sequence). Here the CDR3 reads CASSADSTNEQYF. Written as DNA, the CDR3 is TGTGCCAGCAGCGCGGACAGTACCAACGAGCAGTACTTC.

This clonotype was counted ten times or more. The chain combines TRBV20-1 with TRBJ2-7, with TRBD1 identical over 7 bases. The V gene's germline CDR1 is DFQATT and CDR2 SNEGSKA (reference sequence). The CDR3 runs to 14 residues. J gave up 2 bases and V 5 bases, and 9 bases lay outside the gene matches. CDR3 in DNA: TGCAGTGCTTCTCGCCCGGGACAGACCTACGAGCAGTACTTC. It codes for CSASRPGQTYEQYF.

The chain uses TRBV11-2 and TRBJ2-2; D ambiguous. Trimming pared 4 bases from V and 6 bases from J, leaving 18 bases between. The CDR3 totals 16 residues. Germline V gene lookup returns CDR1 SGHAT and CDR2 FQNNGV. The CDR3 is CASSSLIGVGPGELFF. The CDR3 DNA sequence: TGTGCCAGCAGCTCACTTATTGGCGTCGGCCCCGGGGAGCTGTTTTTT.

This clonotype was seen many times. The chain carries TRBV6-5 and TRBJ2-7, with D possibly matching TRBD1 (5 bases). The ends were cut back, 7 bases at V and 1 base at J, with 11 bases in the middle. Germline V gives CDR1 MNHEY, CDR2 SVGAGI. This CDR3 has 13 amino acids. CDR3 sequence reads: CASNRQGSYEQYF. The CDR3 DNA sequence: TGTGCCAGCAACAGGCAGGGATCCTACGAGCAGTACTTC.

Note on this clonotype: A read error may account for a junction end that differs from germline. J is TRBJ2-2 and V is TRBV12-3 or TRBV12-4, with a weak D call TRBD1 (6 bases). This CDR3 has 16 residues. Here the CDR3 DNA reads TGTGCCAGCAGTCTCCAAGGACAGCCGAACACCGGGGAGCTGTGTTTT. Residues: CASSLQGQPNTGELCF.

The chain carries TRBV4-1 and TRBJ2-5; TRBD1 agrees at 8 bases. The V segment lost 4 bases and the J segment 3 bases; nucleotides outside the gene matches: 7. The CDR3 consists of 15 residues. The germline CDR1 and CDR2 sequences are MGHRA and YSYEKL. The CDR3 DNA follows: TGCGCCAGCAGCCCGCTCGGACAGGGAGAAGAGACCCAGTACTTC. It yields the protein CASSPLGQGEETQYF.

This clonotype occurred many times. The gene calls are TRBV6-1 and TRBJ1-5; 8 bases are shared with TRBD1. The CDR3 is 15 residues long. Germline CDR1 and CDR2: MNHNS and SASEGT. Trimming took 7 bases from V and 2 from J; bases not matched to a gene: 7. In DNA form, the CDR3 reads TGTGCCAGCAAGAACCAGGGGGCTGGCAATCAGCCCCAGCATTTT. Residues: CASKNQGAGNQPQHF.

This clonotype was counted many times. This chain links TRBV4-3 with TRBJ1-5; D is unresolved. V was clipped by 1 base and J by 4 bases, with 8 bases between them. Germline V CDR1 and CDR2: LGHNA, YSLEER. The CDR3 loop spans 14 amino acids. The CDR3 nucleotides read TGCGCCAGCAGCCAAGTGTGGGGAAATCAGCCCCAGCATTTT. Translated: CASSQVWGNQPQHF.